The clone carrying this TCR beta chain was counted at least ten times. The target antigen is unknown. With 1 base removed from V and 0 bases from J, the gap between germline ends came to 5 bases. This CDR3 has 13 residues. From germline, CDR1 is SGHRS and CDR2 YFSETQ. The data are from a study of blood T cells in healthy people across ages. Findings of the study overall: When set beside aged donors, long-lived donors presented more naive CD4+ cells and higher diversity. The unknown donor CMV status may have confounded expanded clonotype changes.

PCR was performed a second time for about 7 to 11 cycles using a sample-barcoded 5' primer and a J-beta primer mix. TCRdb processed the 5' RACE reads anew with MiXCR; each CDR3 protein has one entry. The sample holds more than 900,000 distinct CDR3 sequences, approximately 26% seen once. This sample also belongs to another study, concerning T cells of mothers and their children.

The clonotype comes from a girl aged 2 to 10 in good health. V gene TRBV5-1 combines with J gene TRBJ2-7; no reliable D call. The sample comprised blood. The CDR3 sequence is CASSLTNSYEQYF. Written as DNA, the CDR3 is TGCGCCAGCAGCTTGACTAACTCCTACGAGCAGTACTTC.